A selection of T cell receptor beta chains follows, all from one sample in a study of blood T cell repertoires in COVID-19. Clones were read by immunoSEQ multiplex PCR, and TCRdb kept only the in-frame ones, dropping some. In the table there are 150,000 or so clones, around 82% of which are singletons. Sequenced input: peripheral blood. Every receptor here comes from a human donor with acute or convalescent COVID-19. The donor label of this sample is uncertain. Each CDR3 is given with its conserved first and last residue. The D gene is left open where the match is weak. Expanded clones are given a class, and other clones once, few, many or no size at all.

TRBV6-1,TRBJ1-1,NA,17,TRBD1,CASSESPPGTANTEAFF
TRBV27,TRBJ2-7,few,15,TRBD1,CASSSRDRSSYEQYF
TRBV3-1/TRBV3-2,TRBJ1-1,NA,12,NA,CASGHRNTEAFF
TRBV6-2/TRBV6-3,TRBJ1-2,NA,13,TRBD1,CASSTGQFYGYTF
TRBV20-1,TRBJ1-4,NA,10,TRBD1,CRGQGAYRVF
TRBV7-2,TRBJ2-7,NA,12,NA,CASSLGRDKQYF
TRBV30,TRBJ1-1,NA,13,NA,CAWNPGVNTEAFF
TRBV25-1,TRBJ2-3,NA,15,TRBD1,CASSPPGQGADTQYF
TRBV19,TRBJ1-5,NA,14,NA,CASRPRLGDQPQHF
TRBV27,TRBJ2-3,NA,16,NA,CASSSGWRGNTDTQYF
TRBV11-2,TRBJ1-2,NA,11,NA,CASSLGSGYTF
TRBV18,TRBJ2-7,NA,15,TRBD1,CASSPSLQGAHEQYF
TRBV19,TRBJ2-7,NA,14,TRBD1,CASSIGGQGYEQYF
TRBV7-2,TRBJ1-6,NA,12,TRBD1,CASSSTGSTLHF
TRBV7-2,TRBJ1-1,NA,14,NA,CASSLTGRNTEAFF
TRBV9,TRBJ2-2,NA,14,NA,CASSPDQGTGELFF
TRBV7-2,TRBJ1-1,NA,14,TRBD1,CASSFDRGSTEAFF
TRBV7-2,TRBJ1-4,NA,15,NA,CASSFQSLGHEKLFF
TRBV30,TRBJ1-2,NA,12,NA,CAWSAGTWGYTF
TRBV7-9,TRBJ2-7,NA,15,TRBD1,CASSLGTGGQNEQYF
TRBV11-2,TRBJ1-2,NA,12,NA,CASSLEGEGYTF
TRBV7-2,TRBJ2-1,NA,15,TRBD1,CASSPKTGGEGEQFF
TRBV7-9,TRBJ1-4,NA,16,TRBD1,CASSLDPGQGNEKLFF
TRBV7-6,TRBJ1-5,few,18,TRBD1,CASSLEGAGQGRGQPQHF
TRBV6-2/TRBV6-3,TRBJ2-1,NA,19,TRBD1,CASSYSRDGRDRAAYEQFF
TRBV10-3,TRBJ1-5,NA,10,NA,CARESGAQHF
TRBV11-1,TRBJ2-7,NA,15,NA,CASSLGVGAATEQYF
TRBV19,TRBJ1-6,NA,16,TRBD1,CASRPGTGGLGSPLHF
TRBV6-5,TRBJ1-4,NA,14,NA,CASRHRGQSEKLFF
TRBV19,TRBJ1-2,few,17,TRBD1,CASSISGTGGTNYGYTF
TRBV19,TRBJ1-2,NA,13,NA,CASSPGGDYGYTF
TRBV5-6,TRBJ1-2,NA,14,TRBD1,CASSRTGAEYGYTF
TRBV2,TRBJ1-5,once,13,NA,CASNQASNQPQHF
TRBV7-9,TRBJ1-4,NA,14,NA,CASSLAAGNEKLFF
TRBV5-5,TRBJ1-6,few,16,NA,CASSLVPAGPNSPLHF
TRBV7-3,TRBJ1-3,NA,18,TRBD1,CASRLPRDRGGWGNTIYF
TRBV18,TRBJ2-7,once,14,TRBD1,CASETGTGGYEQYF
TRBV7-8,TRBJ2-3,many,16,NA,CASSAELGGRADTQYF
TRBV2,TRBJ1-2,NA,12,NA,CASSGGGYGYTF
TRBV13,TRBJ2-7,NA,14,NA,CASSTAGIAYEQYF
TRBV3-1/TRBV3-2,TRBJ1-1,NA,17,TRBD1,CASSQLTTGVENIFAFF
TRBV7-9,TRBJ1-1,NA,12,NA,CASSFMNTEAFF
TRBV5-1,TRBJ2-1,once,15,NA,CASSLGGSLDNEQFF